A single sample is the source of the 15 T cell receptor beta chains below, sequenced in a study of T cells after yellow fever vaccination. TCRdb ran MiXCR on the 5' RACE reads and lists one entry per CDR3 protein. The sample shows a few hundred thousand distinct CDR3 sequences, 4.1% of them seen only once. This sample comprised PBMCs, obtained 5 days after the yellow fever booster vaccination. The receptors were sampled from a man aged 18 to 29 who received the YFV17D yellow fever vaccine.

This sequence joins TRBV29-1 and TRBJ1-1; D uncertain. Between the trimmed V and J ends, which lost 0 bases and 0 bases, there was a span of 11 bases. The CDR3 has 15 residues. Looked up from germline, CDR1 is SQVTM and CDR2 is ANQGSEA. The CDR3 protein is CSVEDRRGLNTEAFF. The CDR3 DNA reads as TGCAGCGTTGAAGACCGGAGAGGTTTGAACACTGAAGCTTTCTTT.

The gene calls are TRBV7-9 and TRBJ1-1, with D possibly being TRBD1 (6 bases). CDR3 size: 15 residues. V shed 6 bases and J shed 0 bases, with 14 bases lying between them. From germline, CDR1 is SEHNR and CDR2 FQNEAQ (reference sequence). The DNA for the CDR3 is TGTGCCAGCAGACCCTTGGGGGACATGAACACTGAAGCTTTCTTT. It specifies CASRPLGDMNTEAFF. Combining the CDR3 with reference TRBV7-9 and TRBJ1-1 gives the whole variable domain DTGVSQNPRHKITKRGQNVTFRCDPISEHNRLYWYRQTLGQGPEFLTYFQNEAQLEKSRLLSDRFSAERPKGSFSTLEIQRTEQGDSAMYLCASRPLGDMNTEAFFGQGTRLTVV.

The sample holds a few counts of this clonotype. The J gene is TRBJ1-2, the V gene TRBV6-5; D may be TRBD1 (5 bases). Germline CDR1 is MNHEY and CDR2 is SVGAGI. This CDR3 has 15 residues. V was shortened by 5 bases and J by 1 base, with 14 bases between the two germline ends. This CDR3 is CASSPGGGVNYGYTF. CDR3 nucleotides: TGTGCCAGCAGTCCGGGCGGGGGTGTTAACTATGGCTACACCTTC.

V is TRBV4-1 and J is TRBJ2-7; D may be TRBD2 (6 bases). The CDR3 totals 14 residues. Germline V gene data show CDR1 as MGHRA and CDR2 as YSYEKL. V was clipped by 0 bases and J by 2 bases, with 8 bases between them. In DNA form, the CDR3 reads TGCGCCAGCAGCCAAGAGGAGGGTACCTACGAGCAGTACTTC. Translating it yields CASSQEEGTYEQYF.

This clonotype showed up many times. The rearrangement links TRBV28 to TRBJ2-5; D gene ambiguous. Germline V gene lookup returns CDR1 MDHEN and CDR2 SYDVKM. Trimming removed 2 bases at V and 1 base at J, with 11 bases between. CDR3 size: 15 residues. This CDR3 reads CASSLVRPLQETQYF. CDR3 DNA sequence: TGTGCCAGCAGTTTAGTCCGGCCACTCCAAGAGACCCAGTACTTC. Variable domain in full (rest from reference TRBV28 and TRBJ2-5): DVKVTQSSRYLVKRTGEKVFLECVQDMDHENMFWYRQDPGLGLRLIYFSYDVKMKEKGDIPEGYSVSREKKERFSLILESASTNQTSMYLCASSLVRPLQETQYFGPGTRLLVL.

This clonotype came up many times. In nucleotides, the CDR3 is TGCAGTGCTAGAGATCCCGGGACTAGAAAAGAGACCCAGTACTTC. It is translated as CSARDPGTRKETQYF. This chain connects TRBV20-1 to TRBJ2-5; 8 nucleotides line up with TRBD2. There are 15 residues in the CDR3. Germline V gene lookup returns CDR1 DFQATT and CDR2 SNEGSKA (reference sequence). Trimming took 0 bases from V and 3 from J; bases not matched to a gene: 6.

This clonotype has only a few counts. V is TRBV9 and J is TRBJ2-1, with 12 positions matching TRBD2. Germline V gene lookup returns CDR1 SGDLS and CDR2 YYNGEE. CDR3 size: 18 residues. Losses at the gene ends were 3 bases for V and 4 bases for J; bases not matched to a gene: 11. The CDR3 sequence is CASSEEGLAGERYNEQFF. CDR3 nucleotide sequence: TGTGCCAGCAGCGAGGAGGGACTAGCGGGCGAAAGATACAATGAGCAGTTCTTC.

The table lists this clonotype with many counts. The chain uses TRBV10-3 and TRBJ2-7, with 16 bases aligning to TRBD2. Looked up from germline, CDR1 is ENHRY and CDR2 is SYGVKD. V dropped 4 bases and J dropped 0; count of bases not matched to a gene: 6. The CDR3 is 18 amino acids. The CDR3 DNA follows: TGTGCCATCAGTGCGGGACTAGCGGGGGGGCTGAGCTCCTACGAGCAGTACTTC. Its translation: CAISAGLAGGLSSYEQYF.

There are a few counts of this clonotype. The V call is TRBV5-5, the J call TRBJ2-5; D is ambiguous. Trimming cost V 4 bases and J 2 bases, with 9 bases left between them. CDR3 size: 13 residues. Germline V gives CDR1 SGHKS, CDR2 YYEKEE (reference sequence). The CDR3, as DNA: TGTGCCAGCAGCCGTAGCTGGCAAGAGACCCAGTACTTC. This gives the protein CASSRSWQETQYF. The whole variable domain, filled in from reference TRBV5-5 and TRBJ2-5, reads DAGVTQSPTHLIKTRGQQVTLRCSPISGHKSVSWYQQVLGQGPQFIFQYYEKEERGRGNFPDRFSARQFPNYSSELNVNALLLGDSALYLCASSRSWQETQYFGPGTRLLVL.

This clonotype was picked up many times. The chain employs TRBV5-1 and TRBJ2-2, with D possibly being TRBD2 (6 bases). V was trimmed by 4 bases and J by 0 bases, leaving 13 bases between them. Germline lookup yields CDR1 SGHRS and CDR2 YFSETQ. The CDR3 is 16 residues long. CDR3 residues: CASSLAASANTGELFF. Written as DNA, the CDR3 is TGCGCCAGCAGCCTGGCGGCTAGCGCGAACACCGGGGAGCTGTTTTTT.

This clonotype has a handful of counts. This chain uses TRBV28 with TRBJ1-4, with 7 bases lining up with TRBD1. V was clipped by 8 bases and J by 3 bases; unmatched bases: 12. The CDR3 totals 16 residues. Germline V CDR1 and CDR2: MDHEN, SYDVKM. DNA of the CDR3: TGTGCCAGCGGCTACTGGAGAGACAGGGCTAATGAAAAACTGTTTTTT. Amino acid sequence: CASGYWRDRANEKLFF.

This chain's CDR3 is CASSDLNTEAFF. The CDR3 DNA reads as TGCGCCAGCAGTGATCTAAACACTGAAGCTTTCTTT. The chain is built from TRBV10-1 and TRBJ1-1; no firm D call. Germline V lookup: CDR1 WNHNN, CDR2 SYGVQD (reference sequence). V dropped 3 bases and J dropped 2 bases, with 4 bases sitting between them. The CDR3 sequence is 12 residues long.

In its sample, this clonotype was seen many times. The chain couples TRBV5-4 to TRBJ2-5; D uncertain. The CDR3 is 13 residues long. The germline CDR1 and CDR2 sequences are SGHNT and YYREEE (reference sequence). V dropped 0 bases and J dropped 0 bases, with 3 bases sitting between them. The CDR3 loop reads CASSLVDQETQYF. The CDR3 region has the DNA TGTGCCAGCAGCTTGGTGGACCAAGAGACCCAGTACTTC.

This clonotype is medium-sized by share. The chain has TRBV6-5 and TRBJ1-2; D is perhaps TRBD1 (5 bases). The CDR3 contains 15 residues. V gave up 6 bases and J gave up 6 bases, with 20 bases separating them. The germline V gene encodes CDR1 MNHEY and CDR2 SVGAGI. The CDR3 nucleotides are TGTGCCAGCAGCCTATACACCGGGACCCCTAATGGCTACACCTTC. It yields the protein CASSLYTGTPNGYTF.

Ten or more counts support this clonotype. V and J are TRBV7-9 and TRBJ1-6; 8 positions agree with TRBD1. CDR1 and CDR2 from the germline V gene are SEHNR and FQNEAQ (reference sequence). The CDR3 covers 15 residues. V shed 5 bases, J shed 7 bases, and the junction held 7 bases outside the gene matches. CDR3 sequence: CASSLPDRANSPLHF. Here the CDR3 DNA reads TGTGCCAGCAGCCTGCCGGACAGGGCCAATTCACCCCTCCACTTT.